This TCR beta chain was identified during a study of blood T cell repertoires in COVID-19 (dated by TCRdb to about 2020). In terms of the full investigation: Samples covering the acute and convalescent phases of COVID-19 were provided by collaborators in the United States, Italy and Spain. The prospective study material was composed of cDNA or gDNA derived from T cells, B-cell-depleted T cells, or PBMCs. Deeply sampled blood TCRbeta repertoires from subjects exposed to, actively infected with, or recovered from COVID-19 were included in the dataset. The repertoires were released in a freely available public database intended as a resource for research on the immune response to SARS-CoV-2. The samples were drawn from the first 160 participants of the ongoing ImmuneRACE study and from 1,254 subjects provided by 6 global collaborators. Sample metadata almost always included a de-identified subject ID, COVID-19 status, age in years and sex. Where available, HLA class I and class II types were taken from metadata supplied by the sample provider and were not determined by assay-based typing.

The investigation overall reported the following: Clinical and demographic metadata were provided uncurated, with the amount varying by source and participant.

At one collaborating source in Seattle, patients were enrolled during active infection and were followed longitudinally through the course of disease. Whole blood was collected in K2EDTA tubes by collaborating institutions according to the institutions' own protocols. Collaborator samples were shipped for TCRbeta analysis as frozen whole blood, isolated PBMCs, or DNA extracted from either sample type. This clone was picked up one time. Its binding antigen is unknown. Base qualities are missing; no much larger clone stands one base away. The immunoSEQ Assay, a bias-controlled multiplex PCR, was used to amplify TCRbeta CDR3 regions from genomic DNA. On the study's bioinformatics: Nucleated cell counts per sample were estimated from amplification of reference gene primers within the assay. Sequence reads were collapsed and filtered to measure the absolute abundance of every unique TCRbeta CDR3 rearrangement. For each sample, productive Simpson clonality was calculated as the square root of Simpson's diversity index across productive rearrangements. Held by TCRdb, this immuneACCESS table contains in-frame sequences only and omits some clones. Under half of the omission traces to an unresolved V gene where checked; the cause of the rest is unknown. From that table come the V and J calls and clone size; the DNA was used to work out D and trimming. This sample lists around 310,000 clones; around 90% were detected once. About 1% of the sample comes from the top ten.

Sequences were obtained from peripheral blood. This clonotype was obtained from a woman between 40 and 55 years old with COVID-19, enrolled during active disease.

The CDR3 reads CASSAPGQYNSPLHF. The DNA reads TGTGCCAGCAGTGCCCCGGGACAGTATAATTCACCCCTCCACTTT. The chain is assembled from TRBV25-1 and TRBJ1-6; TRBD1 lines up with 7 middle nucleotides. Trimmed from V: 4 bases; trimmed from J: 4 bases; junction bases lacking a gene match: 4. CDR3 length: 15 amino acids, cysteine to phenylalanine. The entry retains the CDR3 DNA only, 45 bases that are in frame from base 1. Taken from the germline V gene, the CDR1 and CDR2 loops are MGHDK and SYGVNS.